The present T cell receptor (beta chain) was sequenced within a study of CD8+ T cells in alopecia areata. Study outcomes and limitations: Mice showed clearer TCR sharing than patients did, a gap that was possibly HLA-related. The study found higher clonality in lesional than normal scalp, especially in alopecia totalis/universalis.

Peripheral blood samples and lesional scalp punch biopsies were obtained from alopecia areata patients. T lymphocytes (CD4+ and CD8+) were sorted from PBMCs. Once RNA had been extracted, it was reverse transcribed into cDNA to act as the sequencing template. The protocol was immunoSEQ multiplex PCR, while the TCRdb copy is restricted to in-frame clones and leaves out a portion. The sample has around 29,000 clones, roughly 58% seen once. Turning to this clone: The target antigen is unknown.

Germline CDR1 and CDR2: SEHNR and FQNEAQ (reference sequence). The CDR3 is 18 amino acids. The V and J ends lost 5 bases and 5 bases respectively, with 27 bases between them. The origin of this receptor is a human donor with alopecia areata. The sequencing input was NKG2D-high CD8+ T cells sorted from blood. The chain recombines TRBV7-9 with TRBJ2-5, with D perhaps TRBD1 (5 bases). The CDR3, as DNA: TGTGCCAGCAGCCTACCGCCGGCAGGGTCCAGTCCCCGTGAGACCCAGTACTTC. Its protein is CASSLPPAGSSPRETQYF.